This TCR beta chain is drawn from a study of regulatory T cells in long-lasting Graves disease. This CDR3 is built from 14 residues. With 6 bases removed from V and 1 base from J, the gap between germline ends came to 12 bases. Concerning this clonotype itself: Its antigen remains unidentified.

Described time point: persistent/refractory GD, antithyroid drugs over 5 years with positive TRAb. Extracted RNA from PBMCs served as the source of the TCR library. Relying on iRepertoire HTBI primers and Arm-PCR of CDR3 regions, the team built TCR beta libraries. TCRdb re-analysed the multiplex PCR reads in MiXCR, keeping a single row per CDR3 protein. The data hold approximately 690,000 distinct CDR3 sequences, with approximately 31% observed a single time. Study-level findings and limits: Persistent disease preferred TRBV28, TRBJ1-2 and TRBJ2-5. Whereas 1,000 or so public clonotypes were shared by new patients, persistent patients shared more, at some 2,900. Thyroid tissue was not sampled; only peripheral blood was. Relative to newly diagnosed Graves' patients, persistent ones had lower TCR diversity.

This receptor was identified in a female donor with Graves disease. The V and J genes are TRBV12-3 or TRBV12-4 and TRBJ1-1, with D maybe TRBD1 (5 bases). Specimen: peripheral blood mononuclear cells (PBMCs), collected when the disease was refractory, from a patient treated with antithyroid drugs. CDR3 bases: TGTGCCAGCAGAAATCAGACAGCGAACACTGAAGCTTTCTTT. Encoded protein: CASRNQTANTEAFF.